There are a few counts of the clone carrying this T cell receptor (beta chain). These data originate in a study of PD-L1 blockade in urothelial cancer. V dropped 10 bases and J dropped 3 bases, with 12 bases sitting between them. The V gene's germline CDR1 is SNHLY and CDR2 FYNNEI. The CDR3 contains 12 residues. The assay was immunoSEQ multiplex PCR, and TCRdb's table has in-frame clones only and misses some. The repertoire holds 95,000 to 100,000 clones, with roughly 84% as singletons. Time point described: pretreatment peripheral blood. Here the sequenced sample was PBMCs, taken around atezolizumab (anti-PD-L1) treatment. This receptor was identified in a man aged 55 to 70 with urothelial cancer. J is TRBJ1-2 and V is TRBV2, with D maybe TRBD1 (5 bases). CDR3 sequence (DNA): TGTGCCATCCTCAGGGAGGACTATGGCTACACCTTC. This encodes CAILREDYGYTF.